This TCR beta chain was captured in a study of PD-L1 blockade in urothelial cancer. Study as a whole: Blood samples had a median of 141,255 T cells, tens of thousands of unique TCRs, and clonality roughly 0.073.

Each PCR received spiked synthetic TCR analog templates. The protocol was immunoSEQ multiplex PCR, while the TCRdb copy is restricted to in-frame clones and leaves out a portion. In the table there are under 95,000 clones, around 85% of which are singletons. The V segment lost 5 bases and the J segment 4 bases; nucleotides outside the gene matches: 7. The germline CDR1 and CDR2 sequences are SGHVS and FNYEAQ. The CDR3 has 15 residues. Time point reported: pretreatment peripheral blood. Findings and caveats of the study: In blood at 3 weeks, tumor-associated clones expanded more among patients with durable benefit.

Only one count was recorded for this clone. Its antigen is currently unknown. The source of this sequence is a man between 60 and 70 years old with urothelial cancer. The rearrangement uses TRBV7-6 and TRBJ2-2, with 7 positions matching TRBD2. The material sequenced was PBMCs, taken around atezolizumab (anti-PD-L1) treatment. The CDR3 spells CASSRRGTSTGELFF. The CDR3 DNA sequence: TGTGCCAGCAGCCGGCGGGGGACGTCCACCGGGGAGCTGTTTTTT.